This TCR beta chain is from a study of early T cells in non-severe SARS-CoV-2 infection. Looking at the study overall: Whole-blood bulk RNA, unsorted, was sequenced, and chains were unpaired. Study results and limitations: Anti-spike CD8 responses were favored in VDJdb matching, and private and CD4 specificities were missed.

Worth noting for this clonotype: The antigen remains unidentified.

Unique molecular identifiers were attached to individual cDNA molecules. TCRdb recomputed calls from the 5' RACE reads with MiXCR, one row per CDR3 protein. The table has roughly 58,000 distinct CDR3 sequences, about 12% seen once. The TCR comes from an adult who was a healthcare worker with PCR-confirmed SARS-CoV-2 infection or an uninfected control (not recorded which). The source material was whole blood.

CDR3 protein: CASSLAPDWARYEQYF. The CDR3 region has the DNA TGTGCCAGCAGCCTCGCCCCGGACTGGGCCCGCTACGAGCAGTACTTC. The V call is TRBV6-5, the J call TRBJ2-7, with D maybe TRBD2 (5 bases). The CDR3 is 16 residues long. Trimming removed 6 bases at V and 3 bases at J, with 21 bases between. Germline V gives CDR1 MNHEY, CDR2 SVGAGI.